The rows below give T cell receptor beta chains drawn from one sample of a study of T cells after yellow fever vaccination. TCRdb itself ran the 5' RACE reads through MiXCR, one entry per CDR3 protein. The sample consists of a few hundred thousand distinct CDR3 sequences, around 20% of them appearing once. The source was PBMCs, collected before the yellow fever booster vaccination. Source of these receptors: a young man who received the YFV17D yellow fever vaccine. The CDR3 runs from the conserved cysteine through the conserved F or W. The order of the fields is CDR3 DNA, CDR3 protein, J gene, V gene, D gene, clone size. A D gene is named only where the DNA matches it firmly. Where a row states a size, it is once, few, many or the class of an expanded clone; other rows omit it.

TGCAGCGTTAGGTGGGACACAGATACGCAGTATTTT | CSVRWDTDTQYF | TRBJ2-3 | TRBV29-1 | - | -
TGCAGTGCTAGAGATCCATCCGGCCAGCCCCAGCATTTT | CSARDPSGQPQHF | TRBJ1-5 | TRBV20-1 | - | few
TGTGCCAGCAAGGGGACAACCTACAATGAGCAGTTCTTC | CASKGTTYNEQFF | TRBJ2-1 | TRBV6-2/TRBV6-3 | - | few
TGTGCCAGCAGCGTAGGTTCTACAGGGGGCTACGAGCAGTACTTC | CASSVGSTGGYEQYF | TRBJ2-7 | TRBV9 | TRBD1 | -
TGTGCCCGAAGAGGGGGCTACACCTTC | CARRGGYTF | TRBJ1-2 | TRBV6-5 | - | -
TGCGCCAGCAGTTCAGGCACCAGGGGGGATACGCAGTATTTT | CASSSGTRGDTQYF | TRBJ2-3 | TRBV5-1 | TRBD1 | few
TGTGCCAGCAGTTTTGCGGGTAGCTACGAGCAGTACTTC | CASSFAGSYEQYF | TRBJ2-7 | TRBV27 | - | many
TGCGCCAGCAGCGTAACCGGGACAGGGCGCGAAAAACTGTTTTTT | CASSVTGTGREKLFF | TRBJ1-4 | TRBV5-1 | TRBD1 | -
TGTGCCAGCAGCTCGGGAGACAGAGATTATCAGCCCCAGCATTTT | CASSSGDRDYQPQHF | TRBJ1-5 | TRBV5-6 | - | -
TGCAGTGCTAGCCCCGGGACATACCGGGGTGGCTACACCTTC | CSASPGTYRGGYTF | TRBJ1-2 | TRBV20-1 | - | -
TGTGCCAGCAGCCCGGTGGACAGGGGCTACGAGCAGTACTTC | CASSPVDRGYEQYF | TRBJ2-7 | TRBV16 | TRBD1 | few
TGTGCCAGCAGTACATTCCAGCTCGGGACTGGGGAGCTGTTTTTT | CASSTFQLGTGELFF | TRBJ2-2 | TRBV6-5 | - | few
TGTGCCAGCAGCGTAGACGGGACAGGGGCCTACAATGAGCAGTTCTTC | CASSVDGTGAYNEQFF | TRBJ2-1 | TRBV9 | TRBD1 | few
TGTGCCAGCAGCCCCGATGGGACAGACCCCCTCCACTTT | CASSPDGTDPLHF | TRBJ1-6 | TRBV11-2 | TRBD1 | few
TGCGCCAGCAGCTCCATCCCGGCAGGATACGAGCAGTACTTC | CASSSIPAGYEQYF | TRBJ2-7 | TRBV5-1 | - | -
TGTGCCAGCAGCCCGGGACAGGGGATCTTCACAGATACGCAGTATTTT | CASSPGQGIFTDTQYF | TRBJ2-3 | TRBV7-9 | TRBD1 | few
TGTGCCAGCAGGACACAGGGCACTTGGTCACCCCTCCACTTT | CASRTQGTWSPLHF | TRBJ1-6 | TRBV5-8 | - | -
TGTGCCAGCAGGATACAGGGGGTGGTGGAAAAACTGTTTTTT | CASRIQGVVEKLFF | TRBJ1-4 | TRBV12-3/TRBV12-4 | TRBD1 | -
TGCGCCAGCAGGCCCGAGGGCCGCTACAATGAGCAGTTCTTC | CASRPEGRYNEQFF | TRBJ2-1 | TRBV5-1 | - | -
TGTGCCAGCACTAACAGGGGGAACACTGAAGCTTTCTTT | CASTNRGNTEAFF | TRBJ1-1 | TRBV3-1 | TRBD1 | -
TGTGCCAGCAGCCACCTGGGACTTCAAGAGACCCAGTACTTC | CASSHLGLQETQYF | TRBJ2-5 | TRBV7-2 | - | -
TGTGCCAGCAGCCTTGGAGGTCCCCCCTACACCTTC | CASSLGGPPYTF | TRBJ1-2 | TRBV3-1 | - | -
TGTGCCATTGCTGCGGGAACACTAAGCACAGATACGCAGTATTTT | CAIAAGTLSTDTQYF | TRBJ2-3 | TRBV10-3 | - | -
TGTGCCAGCAGTGTCAGGGATACGCAGTATTTT | CASSVRDTQYF | TRBJ2-3 | TRBV12-3/TRBV12-4 | - | few
TGTGCCAGCAGCCTGGCGACTGCGGAAAACAATGAGCAGTTCTTC | CASSLATAENNEQFF | TRBJ2-1 | TRBV6-2/TRBV6-3 | - | -
TGTGCCAGCTCCTCTATACGGGCGGAGACCCAGTACTTC | CASSSIRAETQYF | TRBJ2-5 | TRBV18 | - | -
TGTGCCAGCAGTTACTCGAGCCTAAATCTTAACTATGGCTACACCTTC | CASSYSSLNLNYGYTF | TRBJ1-2 | TRBV6-5 | - | -
TGTGCCACCAGTGATACCGCCAGTGCAGATACGCAGTATTTT | CATSDTASADTQYF | TRBJ2-3 | TRBV24-1 | - | -
TGCGCCAGCAGCCAAGACGGACTATCCAAAAACATTCAGTACTTC | CASSQDGLSKNIQYF | TRBJ2-4 | TRBV4-3 | - | -
TGCAGTGCTAGCCGCACTGGAGCGGGGGGTAGCACAGATACGCAGTATTTT | CSASRTGAGGSTDTQYF | TRBJ2-3 | TRBV20-1 | TRBD2 | -
TGTGCCAGCAGTCCCGGACTAGCGGTCCCCTACGAGCAGTACTTC | CASSPGLAVPYEQYF | TRBJ2-7 | TRBV12-3/TRBV12-4 | TRBD2 | -
TGCAGTGCTGGGGACAGGGGCGAAAACATTCAGTACTTC | CSAGDRGENIQYF | TRBJ2-4 | TRBV20-1 | TRBD1 | -
TGTGCCAGCAGTTATTCCCCCGGGGAGAACACCGGGGAGCTGTTTTTT | CASSYSPGENTGELFF | TRBJ2-2 | TRBV6-6 | - | -
TGTGCCACCACAGCCTCGACGCATCCAATTAGGGAGACCCAGTACTTC | CATTASTHPIRETQYF | TRBJ2-5 | TRBV6-1 | - | -
TGTGCCAGCGCCCTCACTAGCGGGGGGGCCAAGAACAATGAGCAGTTCTTC | CASALTSGGAKNNEQFF | TRBJ2-1 | TRBV6-6 | TRBD2 | -
TGTGCCAGCTCACCTCGGGAGTTTAACTATGGCTACACCTTC | CASSPREFNYGYTF | TRBJ1-2 | TRBV18 | - | -
TGCAGTGCTAGAGATCTGGCGAGCTCCTACGAGCAGTACTTC | CSARDLASSYEQYF | TRBJ2-7 | TRBV20-1 | - | -
TGTGCCAGCAGTGAATTAGGACAGGTGATTAGCAATCAGCCCCAGCATTTT | CASSELGQVISNQPQHF | TRBJ1-5 | TRBV6-1 | TRBD1 | -
TGTGCCAGCAGCTGGTCCTTCCCTGGCGCGGGGGGAAGAGAGACCCAGTACTTC | CASSWSFPGAGGRETQYF | TRBJ2-5 | TRBV7-7 | TRBD2 | few
TGCGCCAGCAGCTGGGGGTGCCCCCTCCACTTT | CASSWGCPLHF | TRBJ1-6 | TRBV5-1 | - | -
TGCAGCGTTGACATTGCGCAGGGACCAAATGGCTACACCTTC | CSVDIAQGPNGYTF | TRBJ1-2 | TRBV29-1 | - | many
TGCGCCAGCCGTGAGGGATCTTGGGGGGAGGAGACCCAGTACTTC | CASREGSWGEETQYF | TRBJ2-5 | TRBV5-1 | - | -
TGTGCCAGCAGCGTAGCGGGACAGGGTTGGGTAGATACGCAGTATTTT | CASSVAGQGWVDTQYF | TRBJ2-3 | TRBV9 | TRBD1 | -
TGTGCCAGCAGTTACGTAGCAGGGGGAACCTATGGCTACACCTTC | CASSYVAGGTYGYTF | TRBJ1-2 | TRBV6-5 | TRBD1 | -
TGTGCCAGCAGCGTAGGAACGGACACTGAAGCTTTCTTT | CASSVGTDTEAFF | TRBJ1-1 | TRBV9 | - | -
TGCAGTGCTAGAGATAGAATGACGCGAAATGAAGCTTTCTTT | CSARDRMTRNEAFF | TRBJ1-1 | TRBV20-1 | - | -
TGCGCCAGCAGCCAGCCCCCCTCAGATACGCAGTATTTT | CASSQPPSDTQYF | TRBJ2-3 | TRBV4-3 | - | -
TGTGCCAGCAGCGGGACGAAACTTACCACAGATACGCAGTATTTT | CASSGTKLTTDTQYF | TRBJ2-3 | TRBV6-6 | - | -
TGTGCCAGCACCCTCAGAAAAAACAGGGTGATCAACACTGAAGCTTTCTTT | CASTLRKNRVINTEAFF | TRBJ1-1 | TRBV12-3/TRBV12-4 | - | few
TGTGCCACCCCGAAAGGACACTCTACGAATGGCTACACCTTC | CATPKGHSTNGYTF | TRBJ1-2 | TRBV7-9 | - | few
TGTGCCAGCAGCGCCCGCAGGGGTTTGGGCAATCAGCCCCAGCATTTT | CASSARRGLGNQPQHF | TRBJ1-5 | TRBV28 | - | few
TGTGCCAGCAGCCGTCGACTAGCGAGCACAGATACGCAGTATTTT | CASSRRLASTDTQYF | TRBJ2-3 | TRBV5-5 | TRBD2 | once
TGTGCCAGCAGTTCCTCCGGGACAACGAACACTGAAGCTTTCTTT | CASSSSGTTNTEAFF | TRBJ1-1 | TRBV12-3/TRBV12-4 | - | few